Shown below are 16 T cell receptor beta chains from a single sample sequenced in a study of a mutant IDH1 vaccine in newly diagnosed glioma. The time point: week 47, end of study. Vaccinated patients received 300 ug of mutant IDH1 20-mer peptide per dose, with topical imiquimod. Assay: immunoSEQ multiplex PCR; the TCRdb copy retains only in-frame clones and omits some. The sample lists about 50,000 clones, approximately 88% seen once, with 4.3% in the top ten. These receptors are not linked to any known antigen. The starting material was PBMCs, obtained from a glioma patient whose treatment included an IDH1 peptide vaccine. The source of these receptors is a woman in her twenties or thirties with glioma. Some clones in this sample may be carry-over from other donors' samples.

This clone has only one observation. The chain has TRBV7-2 and TRBJ2-3, with 7 bases identical to TRBD1. This CDR3 region has 14 residues. V lost 4 bases, J lost 1 base, and 2 bases stayed unmatched. CDR1 and CDR2 from the germline V gene are SGHTA and FQGNSA. As DNA, the CDR3 is TGTGCCAGCAGCTACGACAGGGGCACAGATACGCAGTATTTT. Amino acid sequence: CASSYDRGTDTQYF.

The rearrangement uses TRBV4-1 and TRBJ2-1; D may correspond to TRBD1 or TRBD2 (5 bases each). This CDR3 comprises 17 residues. Deletions cut 0 bases from V and 0 bases from J, with 12 bases between. Germline V lookup: CDR1 MGHRA, CDR2 YSYEKL. The CDR3 protein is CASSQEKRGHSYNEQFF. As DNA, the CDR3 is TGCGCCAGCAGCCAAGAAAAGAGGGGCCACTCCTACAATGAGCAGTTCTTC.

The chain combines TRBV6-1 with TRBJ1-1; TRBD1 matches 8 bases. The J segment lost 4 bases and the V segment lost 6 bases, leaving 4 bases of the junction unmatched. The CDR3 is made up of 13 amino acids. Per germline, CDR1 MNHNS and CDR2 SASEGT. Here the CDR3 reads CASSATGVTEAFF. DNA for the CDR3: TGTGCCAGCAGCGCGACAGGGGTCACTGAAGCTTTCTTT.

This chain joins TRBV5-1 and TRBJ2-2; 7 bases match TRBD1. Germline trimming cut 0 bases from V and 5 bases from J; bases unmatched to any gene: 1. The germline CDR1 and CDR2 sequences are SGHRS and YFSETQ. CDR3 length equals 14 residues. As DNA, the CDR3 is TGCGCCAGCAGCTTGGCCAGGGGGACCGGGGAGCTGTTTTTT. Translated: CASSLARGTGELFF. The variable domain in full, with the rest retrieved from reference TRBV5-1 and TRBJ2-2, is KAGVTQTPRYLIKTRGQQVTLSCSPISGHRSVSWYQQTPGQGLQFLFEYFSETQRNKGNFPGRFSGRQFSNSRSEMNVSTLELGDSALYLCASSLARGTGELFFGEGSRLTVL.

The chain joins TRBV19 to TRBJ1-1; D gene uncertain. Between the trimmed V and J ends, which lost 2 bases and 6 bases, there was a span of 10 bases. Germline V lookup: CDR1 LNHDA, CDR2 SQIVND (reference sequence). The CDR3 length is 13 residues. CDR3 amino acids: CASSIQASAEAFF. In nucleotides, the CDR3 is TGTGCCAGTAGTATACAGGCCTCGGCTGAAGCTTTCTTT.

This clone was observed a handful of times. In DNA form, the CDR3 reads TGTGCCAGCAGCCTTGGATTAAGCTCCTACGAGCAGTACTTC. Its protein is CASSLGLSSYEQYF. The chain joins TRBV7-2 to TRBJ2-7; D remains ambiguous. V was clipped by 5 bases and J by 0 bases, with 11 bases between them. The V gene's germline CDR1 is SGHTA and CDR2 FQGNSA. CDR3 length: 14 residues.

This chain uses TRBV18 with TRBJ1-1; D is possibly TRBD1 (5 bases). V lost 7 bases and J 0 bases, leaving 15 bases between the germline ends. The CDR3 has 15 amino acids. In germline, CDR1 is KGHSH, CDR2 LQKENI. The CDR3 bases are TGTGCCAGCTTGACGATAGGGACGGTGAACACTGAAGCTTTCTTT. Translation gives CASLTIGTVNTEAFF.

This chain joins TRBV2 and TRBJ1-2; D unclear. The V gene lost 7 bases and the J gene lost 2 bases, with 14 bases spanning the gap. CDR3 length: 14 residues. Germline assignment: CDR1 SNHLY and CDR2 FYNNEI. The CDR3 coding sequence is TGTGCCAGCATTAGAAAGGACGGGAACTATGGCTACACCTTC. As protein: CASIRKDGNYGYTF.

V and J are TRBV27 and TRBJ2-1; 9 nucleotides agree with TRBD2. Germline assignment: CDR1 MNHEY and CDR2 SMNVEV (reference sequence). CDR3 length: 16 residues. V shed 4 bases and J 8 bases; nucleotides not matched to a gene: 12. The DNA of the CDR3 is TGTGCCAGCAGTTCCCCCCTTGCGGGAGGGGTTTATGAGCAGTTCTTC. Residues: CASSSPLAGGVYEQFF.

This clone has only a few counts. V is TRBV15 and J is TRBJ1-5; D is perhaps TRBD1 (6 bases). The CDR3 spans 15 residues. The V gene's germline CDR1 is LNHNV and CDR2 YYDKDF (reference sequence). V gave up 1 base and J gave up 2 bases, with 9 bases separating them. The CDR3 region has the DNA TGTGCCACCAGCAGAGGGGGGCAGGGCAATCAGCCCCAGCATTTT. As protein: CATSRGGQGNQPQHF.

Only one count was recorded for this clone. The chain couples TRBV19 to TRBJ2-7; D gene ambiguous. Looked up from germline, CDR1 is LNHDA and CDR2 is SQIVND (reference sequence). Trimming cost V 6 bases and J 3 bases, with 6 bases left between them. This CDR3 is built from 11 residues. The CDR3 loop reads CASRGVYEQYF. The CDR3 DNA follows: TGTGCCAGTAGAGGAGTCTACGAGCAGTACTTC.

CDR3 sequence (DNA): TGTGCCAGCACCCTGAACACTGAAGCTTTCTTT. Translating it yields CASTLNTEAFF. The chain links TRBV28 to TRBJ1-1; no clear D. Germline V gene data show CDR1 as MDHEN and CDR2 as SYDVKM. There are 11 residues in the CDR3. V was cut by 7 bases and J by 0 bases, with 3 bases left in between.

The V and J genes are TRBV30 and TRBJ2-3; 7 nucleotides line up with TRBD2. CDR3 length: 19 amino acids. V lost 0 bases, J lost 0 bases, and 15 bases stayed unmatched. The V gene's germline CDR1 is GTSNPN and CDR2 SVGIG (reference sequence). The CDR3 coding sequence is TGTGCCTGGAGTGTACATGTGTGGGCTAGCGGTGATAGCACAGATACGCAGTATTTT. Its protein is CAWSVHVWASGDSTDTQYF.

This clone showed up just once. This chain connects TRBV11-2 to TRBJ2-1; 13 positions match TRBD2. The CDR3 is 15 residues long. V lost 4 bases to trimming and J lost 8 bases; unmatched junction nucleotides: 5. Germline V gene data show CDR1 as SGHAT and CDR2 as FQNNGV. As DNA, the CDR3 is TGTGCCAGCAGCTCAAGGACTAGCGGGAGCGATGAGCAGTTCTTC. Its translation is CASSSRTSGSDEQFF.

The chain couples TRBV27 to TRBJ2-1; D not certain. The germline gives CDR1 MNHEY, CDR2 SMNVEV (reference sequence). The CDR3 runs 13 residues. The germline V and J ends were trimmed by 3 bases and 9 bases, with 12 bases remaining between them. CDR3 region: CASSFTDSAEQFF. CDR3 sequence (DNA): TGTGCCAGCAGTTTCACCGATTCGGCTGAGCAGTTCTTC.

The chain joins TRBV5-1 to TRBJ2-1; D may be TRBD1 (6 bases). Germline V gene lookup returns CDR1 SGHRS and CDR2 YFSETQ. CDR3 length: 13 amino acids. V lost 4 bases, J lost 7 bases, and 12 bases lay in between. The CDR3 spells CASSPYRVNEQFF. The CDR3 nucleotides read TGCGCCAGCAGCCCTTACAGGGTTAATGAGCAGTTCTTC.